The 18 T cell receptor beta chains reported below all come from one sample, sequenced in a study of cytomegalovirus exposure and HLA in healthy donors. Measured with immunoSEQ multiplex PCR; TCRdb has only the in-frame clones, and not every one. The sample lists tens of thousands of clones, about 93% seen once, with less than 2% in the top ten. Sample: PBMCs. Receptor source: a man in his late teens or twenties in good health and CMV-seropositive.

The chain recombines TRBV6-5 with TRBJ2-7; D remains ambiguous. Trimming took off 6 bases at V and 2 bases at J, with 14 bases between the two ends. There are 14 residues in the CDR3. Germline CDR1 is MNHEY and CDR2 is SVGAGI. For the CDR3, the DNA is TGTGCCAGCAGGCCCGCCCAGAACCCCTACGAGCAGTACTTC. It specifies CASRPAQNPYEQYF.

CDR3 protein: CASRGPEGETSYNEQFF. The CDR3 DNA sequence: TGCGCCAGCAGGGGTCCTGAGGGGGAGACCTCCTACAATGAGCAGTTCTTC. The V and J genes are TRBV10-2 and TRBJ2-1, with a weak D call TRBD1 (6 bases). This CDR3 comprises 17 residues. CDR1 is WSHSY and CDR2 is SAAADI in the germline V gene. V was trimmed by 6 bases and J by 0 bases, leaving 18 bases between them.

The gene calls are TRBV9 and TRBJ2-1; maybe TRBD2 (5 bases). This CDR3 is built from 13 residues. Germline assignment: CDR1 SGDLS and CDR2 YYNGEE. V lost 4 bases to trimming and J lost 7 bases, with 12 bases between them. The CDR3 here is CASSSSSGNEQFF. DNA for the CDR3: TGTGCCAGCAGCTCATCGTCGGGGAATGAGCAGTTCTTC. The variable domain in full, completed from reference TRBV9 and TRBJ2-1, reads DSGVTQTPKHLITATGQRVTLRCSPRSGDLSVYWYQQSLDQGLQFLIQYYNGEERAKGNILERFSAQQFPDLHSELNLSSLELGDSALYFCASSSSSGNEQFFGPGTRLTVL.

This chain links TRBV28 with TRBJ2-6; a possible D gene is TRBD2 (6 bases). V gave up 5 bases and J gave up 1 base, with 6 bases separating them. CDR3 length: 14 residues. Germline V CDR1 and CDR2: MDHEN, SYDVKM. CDR3 sequence (DNA): TGTGCCAGCAGTCTAGCGTCTGGGGCCAACGTCCTGACTTTC. Protein: CASSLASGANVLTF.

The chain carries TRBV28 and TRBJ1-2; D may be TRBD1 (5 bases). The CDR3 extends over 13 amino acids. Between the trimmed V and J ends, which lost 2 bases and 8 bases, there was a span of 12 bases. From germline, CDR1 is MDHEN and CDR2 SYDVKM. The chain's CDR3 is CASSLTQAGGYTF. DNA for the CDR3: TGTGCCAGCAGTTTAACACAGGCTGGGGGCTACACCTTC.

The J gene is TRBJ2-7, the V gene TRBV5-1; D is perhaps TRBD2 (6 bases). Germline lookup yields CDR1 SGHRS and CDR2 YFSETQ. The CDR3 has 14 residues. The V and J ends lost 4 bases and 3 bases respectively, with 14 bases between them. The CDR3 nucleotides are TGCGCCAGCAGCACCGGAGGGACCAGCTACGAGCAGTACTTC. Its protein product is CASSTGGTSYEQYF.

The chain has TRBV19 and TRBJ2-1, with 7 bases aligning to TRBD2. Germline trimming cut 11 bases from V and 0 bases from J; bases unmatched to any gene: 7. Germline V gene sequence: CDR1 LNHDA, CDR2 SQIVND (reference sequence). This CDR3 is built from 14 residues. The CDR3 is CASGSSGSYNEQFF. For the CDR3, the DNA is TGTGCCTCAGGGTCTAGCGGCTCCTACAATGAGCAGTTCTTC.

This clone was found a few times. The chain carries TRBV13 and TRBJ2-7; 7 positions match TRBD1. Unmatched junction bases numbered 10, after V lost 6 bases and J lost 5 bases. This CDR3 contains 14 residues. Germline lookup yields CDR1 PRHDT and CDR2 FYEKMQ (reference sequence). The chain's CDR3 is CASRQGLLWDEQYF. Written as DNA, the CDR3 is TGTGCCAGCAGACAGGGGCTACTATGGGACGAGCAGTACTTC.

The genes are TRBV7-2 and TRBJ1-5; D may be TRBD1 (5 bases). The germline CDR1 and CDR2 sequences are SGHTA and FQGNSA. The CDR3 contains 14 residues. Between the trimmed V and J ends, which lost 5 bases and 4 bases, there was a span of 12 bases. The CDR3, as DNA: TGTGCCAGCAGCCTGGGCGGGGGTAATCAGCCCCAGCATTTT. Amino acids: CASSLGGGNQPQHF.

This chain connects TRBV5-1 to TRBJ2-1; TRBD1 agrees at 7 bases. The CDR3 sequence is 14 residues long. The germline V gene encodes CDR1 SGHRS and CDR2 YFSETQ. J gave up 2 bases and V 3 bases, and 2 bases lay outside the gene matches. The CDR3 here is CASSWDRTYNEQFF. In DNA form, the CDR3 reads TGCGCCAGCAGCTGGGACAGAACCTACAATGAGCAGTTCTTC.

CDR3 region: CASSVGGGPQGYTF. In DNA, the CDR3 is TGTGCCAGCAGCGTAGGGGGAGGGCCTCAGGGCTACACCTTC. The V gene is TRBV9, the J gene TRBJ1-2; D remains unclear. Germline CDR1 SGDLS, CDR2 YYNGEE. The CDR3 is 14 amino acids. V was pared by 0 bases and J by 8 bases, with 14 bases between.

This chain joins TRBV14 and TRBJ2-1, with 9 bases fitting TRBD2. Germline V CDR1 and CDR2: SGHDN, FVKESK. The J segment lost 10 bases and the V segment lost 3 bases, leaving 7 bases of the junction unmatched. The CDR3 has 14 residues. The CDR3 DNA follows: TGTGCCAGCAGCCACGTTAGCGGGAGTGAAGAGCAGTTCTTC. The encoded protein is CASSHVSGSEEQFF. The variable domain in full, with the rest retrieved from reference TRBV14 and TRBJ2-1, is EAGVTQFPSHSVIEKGQTVTLRCDPISGHDNLYWYRRVMGKEIKFLLHFVKESKQDESGMPNNRFLAERTGGTYSTLKVQPAELEDSGVYFCASSHVSGSEEQFFGPGTRLTVL.

This sequence joins TRBV6-5 and TRBJ2-5; 10 nucleotides line up with TRBD1. The CDR3 spans 15 residues. After removal of 6 bases from V and 5 bases from J, the junction contained 9 bases not matched to a gene. Germline V gene lookup returns CDR1 MNHEY and CDR2 SVGAGI. CDR3 bases: TGTGCCAGCAGCCCGACAGGGGGCCGGGTGGAGACCCAGTACTTC. It specifies CASSPTGGRVETQYF.

The rearrangement joins TRBV28 to TRBJ2-7, with D possibly being TRBD1 (5 bases). CDR1 is MDHEN and CDR2 is SYDVKM in the germline V gene. V gave up 10 bases and J gave up 5 bases, with 24 bases separating them. The CDR3 consists of 15 residues. The CDR3 loop is CATRTQSQDTDEQYF. The CDR3 nucleotides read TGTGCCACCCGAACTCAAAGCCAGGACACCGACGAGCAGTACTTC.

V is TRBV9 and J is TRBJ1-3; possible D gene TRBD1, 6 bases. This CDR3 has 13 residues. V was pared by 4 bases and J by 4 bases, with 9 bases between. CDR1 SGDLS and CDR2 YYNGEE come from the germline V gene. The DNA for the CDR3 is TGTGCCAGCAGCTCAGGGGACGGAAACACCATATATTTT. This translates into CASSSGDGNTIYF.

The V and J genes are TRBV19 and TRBJ1-4, with D perhaps TRBD1 (5 bases). The CDR3 is 13 amino acids. Trimming left V 7 bases short and J 8 bases short, with 14 bases between. Germline CDR1 LNHDA, CDR2 SQIVND (reference sequence). The CDR3 region has the DNA TGTGCCAGTACCCCGGGACTCGTCGAAAAACTGTTTTTT. Translated, it gives CASTPGLVEKLFF.

In its sample, this clone was seen once. The chain uses TRBV11-2 and TRBJ2-3; 8 positions match TRBD1. The CDR3 is 14 amino acids. J lost 4 bases, V lost 5 bases, and 5 bases had no gene match. Germline loops: CDR1 SGHAT, CDR2 FQNNGV. CDR3 protein: CASSLDRVPDTQYF. CDR3 DNA: TGTGCCAGCAGCCTGGACAGGGTGCCAGATACGCAGTATTTT.

The chain uses TRBV6-1 and TRBJ1-5; the match to TRBD1 covers 7 bases. V shed 2 bases, J shed 2 bases, and the junction held 3 bases outside the gene matches. From germline, CDR1 is MNHNS and CDR2 SASEGT. This CDR3 region has 15 residues. The CDR3 nucleotides read TGTGCCAGCAGTGAACAGGGGGTAGGCAATCAGCCCCAGCATTTT. Its protein product is CASSEQGVGNQPQHF.